This entry lists 32 T cell receptor beta chains sequenced from one sample in a study of read filtering for tumor transcriptome and immune sequencing. This library used around 0.4 ug RNA and molecular barcoded adaptors spanning alpha/delta and beta/gamma chains. TCRdb passed the reads through MiXCR, listing each CDR3 protein once. The sample records roughly 59,000 distinct CDR3 sequences, roughly a fifth being singletons. The sequencing sample was made of a population of CD138-negative cells sorted from bone marrow. These receptors all come from a donor at least 40 years old with multiple myeloma.

In this sample, this clonotype turned up many times. The chain has TRBV5-1 and TRBJ2-2, with D hard to call. V lost 2 bases and J 1 base, leaving 9 bases between the germline ends. CDR3 length: 15 amino acids. Germline V lookup: CDR1 SGHRS, CDR2 YFSETQ. The CDR3 nucleotides are TGCGCCAGCAGCTTTCTAACGTGGAACACCGGGGAGCTGTTTTTT. This codes for CASSFLTWNTGELFF.

Notes on this clonotype: A far larger clone is one base from this, pointing to a likely read error. The chain uses TRBV6-2 or TRBV6-3 and TRBJ2-2, with D possibly matching TRBD1 (6 bases). This CDR3 region has 14 residues. Looked up from germline, CDR1 is MNHEY and CDR2 is SVGEGT. CDR3 amino acids: CASSPSWDTGELCF. The CDR3 DNA sequence: TGTGCCAGCAGCCCCTCATGGGACACCGGGGAGCTGTGTTTT.

Note on this clonotype: Being one base from a much bigger clone, this may be a read error. The chain combines TRBV7-2 with TRBJ2-1; 9 nucleotides line up with TRBD2. Germline V gene data show CDR1 as SGHTA and CDR2 as FQGNSA. The CDR3 consists of 14 residues. The CDR3 DNA reads as TGTGCCAGCAGCTTCGGCGGGGGGGGTTATGAGCAGCTCTTC. Translated: CASSFGGGGYEQLF.

This clonotype was counted ten times or more. The J gene is TRBJ1-2, the V gene TRBV28; perhaps TRBD1 as D (5 bases). Germline assignment: CDR1 MDHEN and CDR2 SYDVKM. The CDR3 is 13 residues long. Trimming shortened V by 7 bases and J by 8 bases, and 17 bases separated the two germline ends. CDR3 region: CASKSGSQKGYTF. DNA of the CDR3: TGTGCCAGCAAGTCAGGGTCACAAAAAGGCTACACCTTC.

A remark on this clonotype: At one boundary the junction diverges from the germline segment, which might be a read error. The chain joins TRBV19 to TRBJ2-1, with D tentatively TRBD1 (6 bases). This CDR3 spans 13 amino acids. Germline V gene lookup returns CDR1 LNHDA and CDR2 SQIVND (reference sequence). The CDR3 sequence is CASPLRGYSEQFF. The CDR3 region has the DNA TGTGCCAGTCCCCTTAGGGGGTACAGTGAGCAGTTCTTC. Using reference TRBV19 and TRBJ2-1 for the parts outside the CDR3, the full variable domain is DGGITQSPKYLFRKEGQNVTLSCEQNLNHDAMYWYRQDPGQGLRLIYYSQIVNDFQKGDIAEGYSVSREKKESFPLTVTSAQKNPTAFYLCASPLRGYSEQFFGPGTRLTVL.

The chain is built from TRBV2 and TRBJ2-1, with 16 bases lining up with TRBD2. The CDR3 runs to 18 residues. After removal of 10 bases from V and 1 base from J, the junction contained 10 bases not matched to a gene. CDR1 is SNHLY, CDR2 FYNNEI, per germline. This CDR3 is CANIPGLAGGRSYNEQFF. CDR3 DNA: TGTGCCAACATCCCGGGACTAGCGGGAGGGAGGTCCTACAATGAGCAGTTCTTC.

There are many counts of this clonotype. The chain uses TRBV19 and TRBJ2-1; the match to TRBD2 covers 13 bases. Trimming removed 6 bases from V and 1 base from J; junction bases left unmatched: 3. CDR3 length equals 16 residues. Germline V lookup: CDR1 LNHDA, CDR2 SQIVND (reference sequence). The CDR3 loop reads CASRLLAGGSYNEQFF. Here the CDR3 DNA reads TGTGCCAGTAGGCTACTAGCGGGGGGGTCCTACAATGAGCAGTTCTTC.

Ten or more counts support this clonotype. CDR3 sequence reads: CASSLTRDQPQHF. CDR3 in DNA: TGTGCCAGCAGCTTAACAAGGGATCAGCCCCAGCATTTT. The chain employs TRBV11-2 and TRBJ1-5; the D is unclear. This CDR3 comprises 13 residues. The germline V gene has CDR1 SGHAT and CDR2 FQNNGV. V gave up 2 bases and J gave up 5 bases, with 7 bases separating them.

This clonotype was counted ten times or more. This chain joins TRBV7-8 and TRBJ2-5; D is unresolved. Germline CDR1 and CDR2: SGHVS and FQNEAQ. This CDR3 comprises 15 residues. The germline V and J ends were trimmed by 2 bases and 1 base, with 11 bases remaining between them. Written as DNA, the CDR3 is TGTGCCAGCAGCTTACTTCCTTCGGCCCAAGAGACCCAGTACTTC. Amino acids: CASSLLPSAQETQYF.

This clonotype was seen a handful of times. The rearrangement joins TRBV7-3 to TRBJ2-5; D is perhaps TRBD1 (5 bases). V lost 5 bases, J lost 5 bases, and 21 bases lay in between. The CDR3 extends over 16 amino acids. The germline V gene has CDR1 SGHTA and CDR2 FQGTGA. DNA for the CDR3: TGTGCCAGCAGCCAAGGGGCGCCAACTCACGCGGAGACCCAGTACTTC. Its protein product is CASSQGAPTHAETQYF.

This clonotype was counted many times. V gene TRBV20-1 combines with J gene TRBJ1-4; TRBD1 matches 8 bases. J gave up 5 bases and V 5 bases, and 4 bases lay outside the gene matches. This CDR3 spans 13 amino acids. Germline CDR1 DFQATT, CDR2 SNEGSKA (reference sequence). CDR3 amino acids: CSAERDRNEKLFF. DNA for the CDR3: TGCAGTGCTGAGCGGGACAGGAATGAAAAACTGTTTTTT.

The rearrangement joins TRBV29-1 to TRBJ2-5, with TRBD1 identical over 9 bases. CDR3 size: 13 residues. CDR1 is SQVTM, CDR2 ANQGSEA, per germline. J lost 4 bases, V lost 5 bases, and 5 bases had no gene match. The CDR3 DNA follows: TGCAGCGTTCGTACAGGGGGCGGAGAGACCCAGTACTTC. Its translation: CSVRTGGGETQYF. Full variable domain (remainder filled in from reference TRBV29-1 and TRBJ2-5): SAVISQKPSRDICQRGTSLTIQCQVDSQVTMMFWYRQQPGQSLTLIATANQGSEATYESGFVIDKFPISRPNLTFSTLTVSNMSPEDSSIYLCSVRTGGGETQYFGPGTRLLVL.

V usage is TRBV20-1 and J usage is TRBJ1-2, with a weak D call TRBD1 (5 bases). The CDR3 consists of 13 residues. Germline assignment: CDR1 DFQATT and CDR2 SNEGSKA (reference sequence). Trimming removed 6 bases at V and 4 bases at J, with 15 bases between. CDR3 region: CSAPRQSFYGYTF. CDR3 DNA sequence: TGCAGTGCCCCACGACAGAGCTTCTATGGCTACACCTTC.

This clonotype was observed at least ten times. The chain's CDR3 is CASSYSQGGNEQFF. CDR3 sequence (DNA): TGTGCCAGCAGTTACTCACAGGGGGGAAATGAGCAGTTCTTC. This chain uses TRBV6-2 or TRBV6-3 with TRBJ2-1; TRBD1 matches at 8 bases. CDR3 size: 14 residues. The germline CDR1 and CDR2 sequences are MNHEY and SVGEGT. The J segment lost 7 bases and the V segment lost 0 bases, leaving 2 bases of the junction unmatched.

In this sample, this clonotype turned up many times. The chain uses TRBV11-1 and TRBJ2-1; 8 positions match TRBD1. The CDR3 consists of 17 residues. J was trimmed by 1 base and V by 6 bases; bases with no gene match: 11. Germline CDR1 and CDR2: SGHAT and FQDESV (reference sequence). The CDR3, as DNA: TGTGCCAGCAGTCCTAGGACAGGGTCAGGTTCCTACAATGAGCAGTTCTTC. It codes for CASSPRTGSGSYNEQFF.

This clonotype has ten or more counts. The chain is built from TRBV29-1 and TRBJ1-1; 7 nucleotides match TRBD1. The length of the CDR3 is 13 residues. Per the germline V gene, CDR1 is SQVTM and CDR2 is ANQGSEA. The ends lost 5 bases at V and 5 bases at J; junction bases unmatched: 8. The CDR3 DNA reads TGCAGCGTTAACTCAGGGGGGGGGACTGAAGCTTTCTTT. This codes for CSVNSGGGTEAFF.

This clonotype was seen a few times. This could be a read error, since a much larger clone is one nucleotide away. The chain couples TRBV28 to TRBJ2-5; TRBD1 matches at 8 bases. The CDR3 is 13 amino acids. CDR1 MDHEN and CDR2 SYDVKM come from the germline V gene. V lost 8 bases to trimming and J lost 5 bases; unmatched junction nucleotides: 7. For the CDR3, the DNA is TGTGCCAGCCAGGGGGCCAAGGGGGAGACCCAGTACTTC. Translated: CASQGAKGETQYF. The full variable domain, in which reference TRBV28 and TRBJ2-5 provide the parts outside the CDR3, is DVKVTQSSRYLVKRTGEKVFLECVQDMDHENMFWYRQDPGLGLRLIYFSYDVKMKEKGDIPEGYSVSREKKERFSLILESASTNQTSMYLCASQGAKGETQYFGPGTRLLVL.

Regarding this clonotype: A single base is all that separates this from a far larger clone, so a read error is likely. The V and J genes are TRBV11-2 and TRBJ2-1, with a tentative D call TRBD1 (6 bases). This CDR3 is built from 14 residues. Germline values: CDR1 SGHAT, CDR2 FQNNGV. The CDR3 loop is CASSQRGTRNERFF. For the CDR3, the DNA is TGTGCCAGCAGTCAAAGGGGGACCCGAAATGAGCGGTTCTTC.

This clonotype was seen repeatedly, ten times or more. V usage is TRBV5-1 and J usage is TRBJ1-6; TRBD1 might be the D (5 bases). The V gene's germline CDR1 is SGHRS and CDR2 YFSETQ. This CDR3 is built from 16 residues. V lost 0 bases, J lost 4 bases, and 11 bases lay in between. The chain's CDR3 is CASSLAPQAYNSPLHF. The CDR3 bases are TGCGCCAGCAGCTTGGCCCCACAGGCTTATAATTCACCCCTCCACTTT.

This clonotype appeared a few times. The chain's CDR3 is CSARDLANYGYTF. The CDR3 bases are TGCAGTGCTAGAGATCTGGCTAACTATGGCTACACCTTC. The chain links TRBV20-1 to TRBJ1-2, with D unresolved. CDR1 and CDR2 (germline): DFQATT, SNEGSKA (reference sequence). V was trimmed by 0 bases and J by 0 bases, leaving 5 bases between them. The CDR3 runs 13 residues.

This clonotype was counted a few times. The germline gene is not matched at one end of the junction; a read error may be the cause. The rearrangement joins TRBV28 to TRBJ1-3; D not resolved. CDR3 length: 14 amino acids. The germline V gene has CDR1 MDHEN and CDR2 SYDVKM. The DNA for the CDR3 is TGTGCCAGCAGTTTGGGCAGCGAAGGAAGCACCATATATTTT. It specifies CASSLGSEGSTIYF.

This clonotype was seen many times. J is TRBJ1-5 and V is TRBV28; no firm D call. The germline V gene encodes CDR1 MDHEN and CDR2 SYDVKM. Trimming stripped 8 bases from V and 4 bases from J, with 9 bases between. The CDR3 runs to 12 residues. In DNA, the CDR3 is TGTGCCAGCCGGGTTCCAAATCAGCCCCAGCATTTT. Its protein product is CASRVPNQPQHF.

The table lists this clonotype with many counts. The V and J genes are TRBV29-1 and TRBJ1-4; D remains ambiguous. Germline V gives CDR1 SQVTM, CDR2 ANQGSEA. V was cut by 4 bases and J by 5 bases, with 8 bases left in between. The CDR3 is made up of 12 amino acids. The CDR3 reads CSVAEGNEKLFF. The CDR3 DNA reads TGCAGCGTTGCAGAAGGGAATGAAAAACTGTTTTTT.

This clonotype has a count of ten or more. This chain joins TRBV19 and TRBJ2-7; 12 positions agree with TRBD1. This CDR3 contains 13 residues. Germline V CDR1 and CDR2: LNHDA, SQIVND (reference sequence). After removal of 9 bases from V and 6 bases from J, the junction contained 6 bases not matched to a gene. CDR3 in amino acids: CASTGTGGGEQYF. The CDR3 region has the DNA TGTGCCAGCACCGGGACAGGGGGCGGCGAGCAGTACTTC. The complete variable domain, with remaining parts taken from reference TRBV19 and TRBJ2-7, reads DGGITQSPKYLFRKEGQNVTLSCEQNLNHDAMYWYRQDPGQGLRLIYYSQIVNDFQKGDIAEGYSVSREKKESFPLTVTSAQKNPTAFYLCASTGTGGGEQYFGPGTRLTVT.

This clonotype came up many times. This chain uses TRBV19 with TRBJ2-1; 9 bases line up with TRBD1. Germline V lookup: CDR1 LNHDA, CDR2 SQIVND (reference sequence). Unmatched junction bases numbered 7, after V lost 2 bases and J lost 11 bases. The CDR3 is made up of 14 amino acids. DNA of the CDR3: TGTGCCAGTAGTATAAGTCCGGGACAGGGTAAGCAGTTCTTC. This gives the protein CASSISPGQGKQFF.

The table lists this clonotype with many counts. This sequence joins TRBV10-2 and TRBJ2-7, with 9 nucleotides matching TRBD1. The CDR3 is 15 residues long. CDR1 and CDR2 (germline): WSHSY, SAAADI. V was clipped by 0 bases and J by 7 bases; unmatched bases: 7. The CDR3 bases are TGCGCCAGCAGTGAGTCCGGGACAGGGTATGAGGAGCAGTACTTC. The encoded protein is CASSESGTGYEEQYF.

Many counts were recorded for this clonotype. The CDR3 here is CASRGQGAWETQYF. The CDR3, as DNA: TGCGCCAGCAGGGGACAGGGGGCCTGGGAGACCCAGTACTTC. The chain recombines TRBV5-1 with TRBJ2-5; 12 bases agree with TRBD1. V lost 5 bases and J lost 5; bases outside the gene matches: 4. This CDR3 has 14 amino acids. Per germline, CDR1 SGHRS and CDR2 YFSETQ.

The chain has TRBV29-1 and TRBJ1-3; perhaps TRBD1 as D (6 bases). This CDR3 has 13 residues. From germline, CDR1 is SQVTM and CDR2 ANQGSEA. Trimming shortened V by 7 bases and J by 5 bases, and 15 bases separated the two germline ends. CDR3 nucleotide sequence: TGCAGCGCCTCATTGGGGGCCAGAAACACCATATATTTT. It encodes CSASLGARNTIYF.

This clonotype has more than one count but fewer than ten. This chain joins TRBV2 and TRBJ1-1; TRBD1 is a possible D gene (5 bases). Germline V gene lookup returns CDR1 SNHLY and CDR2 FYNNEI. The CDR3 loop spans 17 amino acids. Trimming took off 7 bases at V and 1 base at J, with 22 bases between the two ends. For the CDR3, the DNA is TGTGCCAGCATCCGAAGGGGTGGACCGGGACCGAACACTGAAGCTTTCTTT. This codes for CASIRRGGPGPNTEAFF. The complete variable domain, with remaining parts taken from reference TRBV2 and TRBJ1-1, reads EPEVTQTPSHQVTQMGQEVILRCVPISNHLYFYWYRQILGQKVEFLVSFYNNEISEKSEIFDDQFSVERPDGSNFTLKIRSTKLEDSAMYFCASIRRGGPGPNTEAFFGQGTRLTVV.

This clonotype was recorded a few times. The CDR3 reads CSGRLGETQYF. The CDR3 coding sequence is TGCAGCGGCCGACTAGGAGAGACCCAGTACTTC. The rearrangement joins TRBV29-1 to TRBJ2-5, with a weak D call TRBD2 (6 bases). The V end lost 7 bases, the J end lost 4 bases, and 10 bases lay between the germline ends. Looked up from germline, CDR1 is SQVTM and CDR2 is ANQGSEA. The CDR3 runs 11 residues.

Many counts were recorded for this clonotype. The chain couples TRBV5-1 to TRBJ2-3, with D unresolved. The length of the CDR3 is 14 residues. The germline gives CDR1 SGHRS, CDR2 YFSETQ. V was shortened by 5 bases and J by 2 bases, with 12 bases between the two germline ends. The CDR3 region is CASRRGSPTDTQYF. In nucleotides, the CDR3 is TGCGCCAGCAGGAGAGGAAGTCCCACAGATACGCAGTATTTT.

There are many counts of this clonotype. The J gene is TRBJ2-3, the V gene TRBV11-3, with 11 bases identical to TRBD1. Germline V gene data show CDR1 as SGHNT and CDR2 as YENEEA. The junction had 13 bases not matched to a gene; V was cut back by 4 bases and J by 4 bases. The CDR3 runs 18 residues. The CDR3 loop is CASSSGPDGTGGADTQYF. The CDR3 DNA reads TGTGCCAGCAGCTCGGGCCCTGACGGGACAGGGGGAGCAGATACGCAGTATTTT.